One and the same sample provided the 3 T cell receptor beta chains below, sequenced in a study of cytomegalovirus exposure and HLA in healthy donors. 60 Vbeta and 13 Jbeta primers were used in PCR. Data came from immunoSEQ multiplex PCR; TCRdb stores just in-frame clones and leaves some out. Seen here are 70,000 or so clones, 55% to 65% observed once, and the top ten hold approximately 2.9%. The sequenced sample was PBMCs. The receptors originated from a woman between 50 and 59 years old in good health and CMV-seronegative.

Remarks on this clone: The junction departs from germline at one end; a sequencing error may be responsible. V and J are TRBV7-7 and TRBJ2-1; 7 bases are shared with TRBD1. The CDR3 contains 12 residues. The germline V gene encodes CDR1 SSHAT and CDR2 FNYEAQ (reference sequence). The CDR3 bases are TGTGCTAGCAGCCAGGGGGACGCCGAGCAGTTCTTC. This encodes CASSQGDAEQFF.

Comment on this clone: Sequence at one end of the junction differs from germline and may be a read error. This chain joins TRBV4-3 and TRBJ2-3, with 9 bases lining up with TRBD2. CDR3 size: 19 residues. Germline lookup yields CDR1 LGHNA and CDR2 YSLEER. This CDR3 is CASIQDHPTSGTFTDTQYF. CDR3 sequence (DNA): TGCGCCAGCATCCAAGATCACCCGACTAGCGGCACATTCACAGATACGCAGTATTTT.

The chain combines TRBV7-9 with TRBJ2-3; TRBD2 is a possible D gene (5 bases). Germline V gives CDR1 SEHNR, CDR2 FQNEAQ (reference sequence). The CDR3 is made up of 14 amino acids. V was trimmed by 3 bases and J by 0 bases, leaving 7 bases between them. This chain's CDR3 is CASSFSGSTDTQYF. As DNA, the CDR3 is TGTGCCAGCAGCTTTTCGGGGAGCACAGATACGCAGTATTTT.